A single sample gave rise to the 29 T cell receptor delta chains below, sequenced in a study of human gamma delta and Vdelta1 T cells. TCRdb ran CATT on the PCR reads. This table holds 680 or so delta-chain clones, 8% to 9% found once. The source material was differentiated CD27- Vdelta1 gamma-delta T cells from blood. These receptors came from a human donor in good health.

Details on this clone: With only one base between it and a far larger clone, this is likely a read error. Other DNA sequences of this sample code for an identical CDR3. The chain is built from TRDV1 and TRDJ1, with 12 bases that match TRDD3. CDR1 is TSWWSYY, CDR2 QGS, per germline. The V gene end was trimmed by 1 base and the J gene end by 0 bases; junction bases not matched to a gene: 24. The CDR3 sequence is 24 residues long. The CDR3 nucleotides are TGTGCTCTTGGGGAACCCCATCGGCTACCCGTACTGGGGGATACTTCATGGTACACCGATAAACTCATCTTT. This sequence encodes CALGEPHRLPVLGDTSWYTDKLIF.

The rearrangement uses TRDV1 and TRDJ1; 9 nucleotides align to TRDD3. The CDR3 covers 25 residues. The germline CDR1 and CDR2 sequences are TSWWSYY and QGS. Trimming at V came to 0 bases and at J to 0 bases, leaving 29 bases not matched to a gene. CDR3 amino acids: CALGELHSTLSHYWGTYSYTDKLIF. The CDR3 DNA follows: TGTGCTCTTGGGGAACTCCATTCCACGCTTTCCCACTACTGGGGGACTTACTCTTACACCGATAAACTCATCTTT.

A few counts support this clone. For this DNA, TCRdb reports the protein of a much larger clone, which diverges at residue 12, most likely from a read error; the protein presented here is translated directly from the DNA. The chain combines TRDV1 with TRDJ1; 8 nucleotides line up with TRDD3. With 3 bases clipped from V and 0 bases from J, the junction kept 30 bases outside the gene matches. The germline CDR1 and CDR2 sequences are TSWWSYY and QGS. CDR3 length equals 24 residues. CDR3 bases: TGTGCTCTTGGGGAGTCCCTCCCTCTTCCGGGCTCCTGGGGGACTTACTCGTACACCGATAAACTCATCTTT. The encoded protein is CALGESLPLPGSWGTYSYTDKLIF.

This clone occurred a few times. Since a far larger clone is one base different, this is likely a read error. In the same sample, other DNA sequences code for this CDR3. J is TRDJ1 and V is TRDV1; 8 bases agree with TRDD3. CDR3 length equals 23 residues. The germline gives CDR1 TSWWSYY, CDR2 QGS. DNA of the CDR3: TGCGCTCTTGGGGACCCTCGGCAGCACAAGAAGCGACTGGGGGGTCAGTACACCGATAAACTCATCTTT. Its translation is CALGDPRQHKKRLGGQYTDKLIF.

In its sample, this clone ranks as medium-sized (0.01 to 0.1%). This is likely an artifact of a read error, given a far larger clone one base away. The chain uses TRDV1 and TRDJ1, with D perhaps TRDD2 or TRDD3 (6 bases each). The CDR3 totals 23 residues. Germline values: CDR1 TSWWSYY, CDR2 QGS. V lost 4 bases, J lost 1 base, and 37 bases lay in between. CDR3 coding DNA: TGTGCTCTTGGGGTCTTTACCTTCCCTCCGACATCTATTTACTTGGGGGTCACCGATAAACTCATCTTT. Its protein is CALGVFTFPPTSIYLGVTDKLIF.

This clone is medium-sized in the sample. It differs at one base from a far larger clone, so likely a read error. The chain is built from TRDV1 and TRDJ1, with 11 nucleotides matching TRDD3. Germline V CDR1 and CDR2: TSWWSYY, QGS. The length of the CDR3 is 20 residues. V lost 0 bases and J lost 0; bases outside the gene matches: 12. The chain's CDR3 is CALGELATPYWGIYTDKLIF. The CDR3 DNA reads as TGTGCTCTTGGGGAACTAGCGACTCCGTACTGGGGGATATACACCGATAAACTCATCTTT.

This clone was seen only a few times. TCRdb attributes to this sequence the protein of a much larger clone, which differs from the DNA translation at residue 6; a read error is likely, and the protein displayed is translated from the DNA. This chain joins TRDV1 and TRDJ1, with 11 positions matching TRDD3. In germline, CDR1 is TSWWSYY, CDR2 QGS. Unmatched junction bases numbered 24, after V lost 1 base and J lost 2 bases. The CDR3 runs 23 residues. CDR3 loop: CALGEPHSTLSHYWGIKTDKLIF. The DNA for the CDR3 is TGTGCTCTTGGGGAACCCCATTCCACGCTTTCCCACTACTGGGGGATAAAGACCGATAAACTCATCTTT.

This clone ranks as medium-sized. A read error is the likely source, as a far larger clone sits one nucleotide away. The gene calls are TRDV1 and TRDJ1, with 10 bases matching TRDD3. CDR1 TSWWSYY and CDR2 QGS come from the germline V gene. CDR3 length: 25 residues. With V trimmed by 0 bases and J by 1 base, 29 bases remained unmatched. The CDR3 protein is CALGELVFVGAARTGGLYCTDKLIF. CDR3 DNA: TGTGCTCTTGGGGAACTAGTCTTCGTCGGAGCGGCCCGTACTGGGGGATTGTACTGCACCGATAAACTCATCTTT.

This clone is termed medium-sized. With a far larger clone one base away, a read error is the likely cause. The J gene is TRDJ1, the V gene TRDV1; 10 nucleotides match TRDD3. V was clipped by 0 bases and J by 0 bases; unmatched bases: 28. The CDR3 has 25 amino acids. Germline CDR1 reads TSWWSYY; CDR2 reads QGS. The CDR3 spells CALGELAFVGAARTGGLYYTDKLIF. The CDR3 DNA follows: TGTGCTCTTGGGGAACTAGCCTTCGTCGGAGCGGCCCGTACTGGGGGATTGTACTACACCGATAAACTCATCTTT.

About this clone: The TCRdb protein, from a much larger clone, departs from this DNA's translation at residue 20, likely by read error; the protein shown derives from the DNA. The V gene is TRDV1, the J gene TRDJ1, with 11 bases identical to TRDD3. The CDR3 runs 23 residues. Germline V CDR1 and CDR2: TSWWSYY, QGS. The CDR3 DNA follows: TGTGCTCTTGGGGAACTCCATTCCACGCTTTCCCACTACTGGGGGATAAAGACCGATGAACTCATCTTT. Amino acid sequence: CALGELHSTLSHYWGIKTDELIF.

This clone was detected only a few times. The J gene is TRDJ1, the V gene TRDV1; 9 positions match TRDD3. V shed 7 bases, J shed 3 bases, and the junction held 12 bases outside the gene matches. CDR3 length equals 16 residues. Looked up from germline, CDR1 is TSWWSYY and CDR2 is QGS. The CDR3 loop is CALVRTGGHYPDKLIF. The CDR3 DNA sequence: TGTGCTCTTGTTCGTACTGGGGGACACTACCCCGATAAACTCATCTTT.

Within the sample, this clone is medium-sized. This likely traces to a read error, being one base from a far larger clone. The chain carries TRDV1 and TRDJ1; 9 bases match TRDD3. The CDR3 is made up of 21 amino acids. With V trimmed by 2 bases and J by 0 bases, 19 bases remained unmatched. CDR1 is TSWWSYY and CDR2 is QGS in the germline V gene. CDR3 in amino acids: CALGESSPRTWGIWDTDKLIF. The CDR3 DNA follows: TGTGCTCTTGGGGAATCCTCCCCCCGGACGTGGGGGATATGGGACACCGATAAACTCATCTTT.

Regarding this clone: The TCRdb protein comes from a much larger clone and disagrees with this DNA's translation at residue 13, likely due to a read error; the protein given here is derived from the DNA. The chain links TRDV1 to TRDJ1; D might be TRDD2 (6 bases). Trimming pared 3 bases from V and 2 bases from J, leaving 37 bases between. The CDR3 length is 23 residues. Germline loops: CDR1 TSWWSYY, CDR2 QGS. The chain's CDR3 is CALGDAGHPTVGEYAVVTDKLIF. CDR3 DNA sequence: TGTGCTCTTGGGGACGCGGGTCATCCTACCGTTGGGGAATACGCCGTTGTGACCGATAAACTCATCTTT.

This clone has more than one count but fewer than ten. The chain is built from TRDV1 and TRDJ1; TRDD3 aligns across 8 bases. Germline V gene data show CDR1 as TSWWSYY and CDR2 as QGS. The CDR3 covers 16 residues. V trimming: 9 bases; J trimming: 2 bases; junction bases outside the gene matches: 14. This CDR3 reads CALAATRGITTDKLIF. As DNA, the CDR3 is TGTGCTCTGGCAGCCACTAGGGGGATAACGACCGATAAACTCATCTTT.

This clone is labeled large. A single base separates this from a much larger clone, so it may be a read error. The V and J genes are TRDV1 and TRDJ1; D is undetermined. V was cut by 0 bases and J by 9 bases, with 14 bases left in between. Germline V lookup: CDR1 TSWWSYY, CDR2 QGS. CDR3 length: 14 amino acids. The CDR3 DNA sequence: TGTGCTCTTGGGGAACTTCTCGTCCCCTTACAACTCATCTTT. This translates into CALGELLVPLQLIF.

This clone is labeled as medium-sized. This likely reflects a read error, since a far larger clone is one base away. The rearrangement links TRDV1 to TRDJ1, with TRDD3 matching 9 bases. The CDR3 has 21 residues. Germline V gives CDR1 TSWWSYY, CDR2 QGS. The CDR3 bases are TGTGCTCTTGGGGAATCCTCCCTCCGGACGTGGGGGATATGGGACACCGATAGACTCATCTTT. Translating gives CALGESSLRTWGIWDTDRLIF.

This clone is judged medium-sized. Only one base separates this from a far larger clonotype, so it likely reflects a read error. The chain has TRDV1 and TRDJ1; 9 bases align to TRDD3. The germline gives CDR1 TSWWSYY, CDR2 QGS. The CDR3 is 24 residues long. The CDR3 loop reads CAPGESLPLPGYWGTYSYTDKLIF. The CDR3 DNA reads TGTGCTCCTGGGGAGTCCCTCCCTCTTCCGGGCTACTGGGGGACTTACTCTTACACCGATAAACTCATCTTT.

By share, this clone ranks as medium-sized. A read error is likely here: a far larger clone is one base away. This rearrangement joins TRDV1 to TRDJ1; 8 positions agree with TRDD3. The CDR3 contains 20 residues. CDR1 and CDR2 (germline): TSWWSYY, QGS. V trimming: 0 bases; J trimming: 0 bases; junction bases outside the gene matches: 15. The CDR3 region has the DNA TGTGCTCTTGGGGAACTAACGACTCCGTACCGGGGGATATACACCGATAAACTCATCTTT. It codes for CALGELTTPYRGIYTDKLIF.

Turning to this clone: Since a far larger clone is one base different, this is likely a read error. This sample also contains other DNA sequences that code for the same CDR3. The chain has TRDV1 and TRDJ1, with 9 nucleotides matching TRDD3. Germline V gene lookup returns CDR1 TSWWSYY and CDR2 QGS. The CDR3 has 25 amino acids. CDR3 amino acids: CALGEAASFLAFLLGDLPNTDKLIF. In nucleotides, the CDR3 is TGTGCTCTTGGGGAGGCCGCATCCTTCCTCGCTTTTTTACTGGGGGACCTCCCCAACACCGATAAGCTCATCTTT.

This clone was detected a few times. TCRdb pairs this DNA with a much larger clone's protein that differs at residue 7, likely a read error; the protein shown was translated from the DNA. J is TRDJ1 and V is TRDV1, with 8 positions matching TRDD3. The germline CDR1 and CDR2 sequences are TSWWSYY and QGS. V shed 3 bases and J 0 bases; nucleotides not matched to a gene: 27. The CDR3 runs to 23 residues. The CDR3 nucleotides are TGTGCTCTTGGGGACCCTCAGCAGCACAAGAAGCGACTGGGGGGTCAGTACACCGATAAACTCATCTTT. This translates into CALGDPQQHKKRLGGQYTDKLIF.

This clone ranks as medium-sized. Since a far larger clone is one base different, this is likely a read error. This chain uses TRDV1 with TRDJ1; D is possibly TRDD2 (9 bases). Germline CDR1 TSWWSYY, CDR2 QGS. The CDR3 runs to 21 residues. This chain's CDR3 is CALGELAFLRGYSWLTDKPIF. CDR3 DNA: TGTGCTCTTGGGGAACTTGCCTTCCTACGGGGATACTCCTGGCTCACCGATAAACCCATCTTT.

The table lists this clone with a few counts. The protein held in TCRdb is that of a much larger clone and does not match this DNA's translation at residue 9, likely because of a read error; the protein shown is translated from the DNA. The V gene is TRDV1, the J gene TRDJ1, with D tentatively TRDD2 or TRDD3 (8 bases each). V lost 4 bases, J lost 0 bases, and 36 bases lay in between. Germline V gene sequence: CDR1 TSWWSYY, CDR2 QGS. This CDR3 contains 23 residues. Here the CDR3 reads CALGAASYLEHGGLAVYTDKLIF. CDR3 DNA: TGTGCTCTTGGGGCTGCTTCCTACCTGGAACATGGGGGATTAGCAGTGTACACCGATAAACTCATCTTT.

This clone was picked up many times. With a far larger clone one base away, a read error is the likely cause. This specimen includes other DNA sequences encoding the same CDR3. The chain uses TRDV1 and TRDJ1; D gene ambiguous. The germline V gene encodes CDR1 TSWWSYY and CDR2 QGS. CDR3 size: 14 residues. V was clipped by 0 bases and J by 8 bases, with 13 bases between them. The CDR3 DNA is TGTGCTCTTGGGGAACTTCTCGTCCCCCTAAAACTCATCTTT. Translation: CALGELLVPLKLIF.

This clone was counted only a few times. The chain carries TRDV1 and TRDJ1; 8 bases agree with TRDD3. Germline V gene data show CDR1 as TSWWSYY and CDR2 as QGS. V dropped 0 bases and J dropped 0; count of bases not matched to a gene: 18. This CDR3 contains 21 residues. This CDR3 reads CALGELATYWGVHPNTDKLIF. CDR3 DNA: TGTGCTCTTGGGGAACTTGCTACGTACTGGGGGGTACACCCAAACACCGATAAACTCATCTTT.

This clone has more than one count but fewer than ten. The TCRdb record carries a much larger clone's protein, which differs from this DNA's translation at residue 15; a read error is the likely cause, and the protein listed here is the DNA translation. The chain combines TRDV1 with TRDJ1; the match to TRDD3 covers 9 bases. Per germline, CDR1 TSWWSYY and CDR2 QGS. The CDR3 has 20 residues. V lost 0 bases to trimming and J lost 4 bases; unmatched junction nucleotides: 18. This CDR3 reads CALGELRGYVSHVYIDKLIF. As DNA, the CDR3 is TGTGCTCTTGGGGAACTGAGGGGATACGTATCACACGTTTACATCGATAAACTCATCTTT.

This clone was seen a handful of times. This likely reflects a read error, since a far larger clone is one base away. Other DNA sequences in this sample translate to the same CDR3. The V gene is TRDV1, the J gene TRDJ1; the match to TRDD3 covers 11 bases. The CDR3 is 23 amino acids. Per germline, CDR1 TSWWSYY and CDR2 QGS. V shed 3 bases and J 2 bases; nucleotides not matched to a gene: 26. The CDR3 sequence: CALGDAGHPTVGGYAVVTDKLIF. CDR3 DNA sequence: TGTGCTCTTGGGGACGCGGGTCATCCTACCGTTGGGGGATACGCCGTGGTGACCGATAAACTCATCTTT.

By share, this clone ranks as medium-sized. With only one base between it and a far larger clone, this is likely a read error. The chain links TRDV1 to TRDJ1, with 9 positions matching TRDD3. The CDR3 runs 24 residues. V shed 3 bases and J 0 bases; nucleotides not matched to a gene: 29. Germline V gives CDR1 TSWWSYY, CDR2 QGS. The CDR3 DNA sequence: TGTGCTCTTGGGGAGCCCCTCCCTCTTCCGGGCTACTGGGGGACTTACTCTTACACCGATAAACTCATCTTT. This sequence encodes CALGEPLPLPGYWGTYSYTDKLIF.

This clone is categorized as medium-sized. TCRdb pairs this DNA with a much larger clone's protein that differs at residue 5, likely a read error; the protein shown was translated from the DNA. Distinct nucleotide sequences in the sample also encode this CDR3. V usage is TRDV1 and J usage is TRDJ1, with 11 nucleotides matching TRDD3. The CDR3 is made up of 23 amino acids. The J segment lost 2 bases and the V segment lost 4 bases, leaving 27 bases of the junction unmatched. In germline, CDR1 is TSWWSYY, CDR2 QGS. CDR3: CALGGAGHPTVGGYAVVTDKLIF. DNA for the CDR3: TGTGCTCTTGGGGGCGCGGGTCATCCTACCGTTGGGGGATACGCCGTTGTGACCGATAAACTCATCTTT.

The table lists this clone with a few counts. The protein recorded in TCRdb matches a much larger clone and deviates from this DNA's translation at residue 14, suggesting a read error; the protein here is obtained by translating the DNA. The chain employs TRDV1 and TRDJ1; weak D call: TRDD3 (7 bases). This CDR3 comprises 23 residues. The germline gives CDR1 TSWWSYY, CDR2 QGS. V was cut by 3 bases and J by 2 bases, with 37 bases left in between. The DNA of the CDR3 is TGTGCTCTTGGGGACGCGGGTCATCCTACCGTTGGGGGACACGCCGTTGTGACCGATAAACTCATCTTT. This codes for CALGDAGHPTVGGHAVVTDKLIF.